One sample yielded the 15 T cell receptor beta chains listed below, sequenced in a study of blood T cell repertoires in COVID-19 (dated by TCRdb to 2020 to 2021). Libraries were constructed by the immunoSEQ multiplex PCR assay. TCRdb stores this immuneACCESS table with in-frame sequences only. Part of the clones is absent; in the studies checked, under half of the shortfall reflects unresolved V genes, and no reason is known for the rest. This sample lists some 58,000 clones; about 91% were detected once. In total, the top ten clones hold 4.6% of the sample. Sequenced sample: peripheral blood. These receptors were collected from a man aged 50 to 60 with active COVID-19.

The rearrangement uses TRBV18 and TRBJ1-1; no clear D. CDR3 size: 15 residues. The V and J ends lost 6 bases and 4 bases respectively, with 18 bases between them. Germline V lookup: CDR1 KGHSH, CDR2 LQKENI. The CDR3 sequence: CASSMAIGEGTEAFF. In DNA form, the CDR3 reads TGTGCCAGCTCGATGGCAATAGGCGAGGGCACTGAAGCTTTCTTT. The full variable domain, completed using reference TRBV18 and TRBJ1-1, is NAGVMQNPRHLVRRRGQEARLRCSPMKGHSHVYWYRQLPEEGLKFMVYLQKENIIDESGMPKERFSAEFPKEGPSILRIQQVVRGDSAAYFCASSMAIGEGTEAFFGQGTRLTVV.

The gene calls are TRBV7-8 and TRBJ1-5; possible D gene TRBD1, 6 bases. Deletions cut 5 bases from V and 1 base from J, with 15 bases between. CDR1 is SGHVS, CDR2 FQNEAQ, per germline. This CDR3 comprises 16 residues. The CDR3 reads CASSPAGAGSNQPQHF. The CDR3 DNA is TGTGCCAGCAGCCCGGCGGGGGCGGGGAGCAATCAGCCCCAGCATTTT.

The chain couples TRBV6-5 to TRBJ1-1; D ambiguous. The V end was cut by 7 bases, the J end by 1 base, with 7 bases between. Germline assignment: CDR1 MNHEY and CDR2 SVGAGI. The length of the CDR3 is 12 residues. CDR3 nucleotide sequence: TGTGCCAGCAAGAGTGGGAACACTGAAGCTTTCTTT. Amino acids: CASKSGNTEAFF.

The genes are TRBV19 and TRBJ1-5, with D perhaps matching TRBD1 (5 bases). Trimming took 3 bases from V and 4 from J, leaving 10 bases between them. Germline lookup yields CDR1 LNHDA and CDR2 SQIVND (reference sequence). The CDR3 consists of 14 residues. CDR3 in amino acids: CASSMTADNQPQHF. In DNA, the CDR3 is TGTGCCAGTAGTATGACAGCCGATAATCAGCCCCAGCATTTT.

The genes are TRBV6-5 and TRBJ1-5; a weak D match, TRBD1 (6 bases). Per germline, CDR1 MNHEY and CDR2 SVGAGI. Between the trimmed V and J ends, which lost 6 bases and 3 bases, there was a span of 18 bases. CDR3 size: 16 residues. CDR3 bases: TGTGCCAGCAGCTACCTACAGGGCCTCAACAATCAGCCCCAGCATTTT. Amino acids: CASSYLQGLNNQPQHF.

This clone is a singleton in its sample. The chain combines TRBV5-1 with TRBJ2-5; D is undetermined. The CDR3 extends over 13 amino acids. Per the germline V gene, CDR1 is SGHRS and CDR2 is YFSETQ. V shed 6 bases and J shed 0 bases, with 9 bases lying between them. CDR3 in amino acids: CASISEYQETQYF. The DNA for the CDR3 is TGCGCCAGCATCTCTGAGTACCAAGAGACCCAGTACTTC.

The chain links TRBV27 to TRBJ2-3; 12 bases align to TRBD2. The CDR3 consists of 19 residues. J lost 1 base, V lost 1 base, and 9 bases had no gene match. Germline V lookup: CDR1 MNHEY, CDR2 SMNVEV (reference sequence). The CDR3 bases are TGTGCCAGCAGTTTATGGCCTAGCGGGAGGGGAGTGGGCACAGATACGCAGTATTTT. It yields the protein CASSLWPSGRGVGTDTQYF.

CDR3 sequence (DNA): TGTGTCAGAAGCTCGCCCGCCACCCGGGACAGGCATAACTATGGCTACACCTTC. Protein: CVRSSPATRDRHNYGYTF. This chain uses TRBV7-5 with TRBJ1-2; the D call of TRBD1 is as the table states it, not checked on the DNA. TRBV7-5 is flagged as a pseudogene. The CDR3 length is 18 residues.

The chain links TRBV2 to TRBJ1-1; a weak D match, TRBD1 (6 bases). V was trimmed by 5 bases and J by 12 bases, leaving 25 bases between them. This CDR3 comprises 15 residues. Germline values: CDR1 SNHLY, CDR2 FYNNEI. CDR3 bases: TGTGCCAGCAGTTACCCTTCAACCTCGGACAGACCCCCTTTCTTT. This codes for CASSYPSTSDRPPFF.

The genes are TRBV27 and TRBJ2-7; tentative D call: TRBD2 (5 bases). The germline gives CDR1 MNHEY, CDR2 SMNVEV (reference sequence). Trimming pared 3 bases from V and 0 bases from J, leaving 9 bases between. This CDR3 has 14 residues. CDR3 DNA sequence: TGTGCCAGCAGTTTCGGGGTAAGCTCCTACGAGCAGTACTTC. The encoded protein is CASSFGVSSYEQYF.

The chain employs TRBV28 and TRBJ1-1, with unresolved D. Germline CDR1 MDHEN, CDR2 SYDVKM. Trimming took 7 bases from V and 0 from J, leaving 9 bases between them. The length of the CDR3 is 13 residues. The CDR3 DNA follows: TGTGCCAGCATCCCCCCGTTGAACACTGAAGCTTTCTTT. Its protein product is CASIPPLNTEAFF.

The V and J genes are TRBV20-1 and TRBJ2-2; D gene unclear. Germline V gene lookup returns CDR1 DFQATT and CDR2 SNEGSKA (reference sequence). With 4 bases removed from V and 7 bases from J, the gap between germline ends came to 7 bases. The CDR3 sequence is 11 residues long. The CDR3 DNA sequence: TGCAGTGCTACCCCCGGCGGGGAGCTGTTTTTT. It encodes CSATPGGELFF.

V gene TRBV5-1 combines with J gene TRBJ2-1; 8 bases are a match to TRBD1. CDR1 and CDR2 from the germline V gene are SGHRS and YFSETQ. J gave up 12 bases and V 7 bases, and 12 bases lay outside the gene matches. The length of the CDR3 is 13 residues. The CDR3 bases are TGCGCCAGCTTCGACCCCTTAACAGGGGGGCAGTTCTTC. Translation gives CASFDPLTGGQFF.

CDR3 sequence: CASRGQGTNQPQHF. DNA of the CDR3: TGTGCCAGTAGGGGACAGGGGACAAATCAGCCCCAGCATTTT. The chain recombines TRBV19 with TRBJ1-5; 10 bases match TRBD1. Germline CDR1 LNHDA, CDR2 SQIVND (reference sequence). The CDR3 consists of 14 residues. Trimming at V came to 6 bases and at J to 4 bases, leaving 3 bases not matched to a gene.

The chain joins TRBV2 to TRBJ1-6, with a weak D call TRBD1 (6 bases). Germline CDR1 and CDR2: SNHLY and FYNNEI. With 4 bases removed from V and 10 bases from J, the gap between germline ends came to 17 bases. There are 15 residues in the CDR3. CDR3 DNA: TGTGCCAGCAGTGTCCTCGGACAGACTCCCTCACCCCTCCACTTT. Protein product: CASSVLGQTPSPLHF.